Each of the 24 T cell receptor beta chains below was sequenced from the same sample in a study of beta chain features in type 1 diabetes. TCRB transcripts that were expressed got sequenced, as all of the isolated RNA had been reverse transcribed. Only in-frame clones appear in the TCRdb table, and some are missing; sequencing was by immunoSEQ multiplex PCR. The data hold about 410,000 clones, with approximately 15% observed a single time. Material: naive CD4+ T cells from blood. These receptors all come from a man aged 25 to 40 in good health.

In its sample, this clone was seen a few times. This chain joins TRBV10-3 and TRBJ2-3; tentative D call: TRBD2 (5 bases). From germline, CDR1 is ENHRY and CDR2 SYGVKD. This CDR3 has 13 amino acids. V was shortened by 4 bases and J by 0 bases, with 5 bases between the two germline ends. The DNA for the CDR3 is TGTGCCATCAGTGGCGGGAGCACAGATACGCAGTATTTT. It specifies CAISGGSTDTQYF.

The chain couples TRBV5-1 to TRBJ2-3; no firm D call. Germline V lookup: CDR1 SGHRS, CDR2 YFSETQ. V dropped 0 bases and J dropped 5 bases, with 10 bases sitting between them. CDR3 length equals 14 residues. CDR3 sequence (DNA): TGCGCCAGCAGCTTGGCGGTTCTACAAGATACGCAGTATTTT. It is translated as CASSLAVLQDTQYF.

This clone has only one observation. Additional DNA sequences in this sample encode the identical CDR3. The CDR3 sequence: CSVERQGKNTEAFF. In nucleotides, the CDR3 is TGCAGCGTTGAGCGACAGGGGAAGAACACTGAAGCTTTCTTT. The chain is built from TRBV29-1 and TRBJ1-1, with 8 bases fitting TRBD1. The ends lost 3 bases at V and 1 base at J; junction bases unmatched: 4. Germline CDR1 reads SQVTM; CDR2 reads ANQGSEA. This CDR3 has 14 residues.

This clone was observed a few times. The CDR3 is CASSKTYEQYV. The CDR3 nucleotides read TGTGCCAGTAGTAAGACCTACGAGCAGTACGTC. The chain recombines TRBV19 with TRBJ2-7, with D unclear. CDR1 and CDR2 from the germline V gene are LNHDA and SQIVND (reference sequence). V was shortened by 4 bases and J by 2 bases, with 3 bases between the two germline ends. This CDR3 has 11 amino acids.

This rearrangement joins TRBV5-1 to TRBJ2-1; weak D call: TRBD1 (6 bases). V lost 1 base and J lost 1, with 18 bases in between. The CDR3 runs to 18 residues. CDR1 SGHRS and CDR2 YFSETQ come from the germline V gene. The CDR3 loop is CASSLQPLRDTSYNEQFF. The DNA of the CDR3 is TGCGCCAGCAGCTTGCAGCCTCTCCGGGACACGTCCTACAATGAGCAGTTCTTC.

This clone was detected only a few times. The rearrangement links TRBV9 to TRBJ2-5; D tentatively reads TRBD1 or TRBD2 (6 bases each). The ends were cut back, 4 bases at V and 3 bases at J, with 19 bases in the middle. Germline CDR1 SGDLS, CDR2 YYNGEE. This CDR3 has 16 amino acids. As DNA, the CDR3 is TGTGCCAGCAGCCTTGCTCTGGCTAGGGGGGAAGAGACCCAGTACTTC. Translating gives CASSLALARGEETQYF.

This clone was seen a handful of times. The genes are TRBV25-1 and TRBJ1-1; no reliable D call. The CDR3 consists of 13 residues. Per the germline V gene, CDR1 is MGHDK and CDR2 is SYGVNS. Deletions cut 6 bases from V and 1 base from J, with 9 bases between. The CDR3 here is CASRVTRNTEAFF. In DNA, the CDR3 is TGTGCCAGCAGAGTTACACGGAACACTGAAGCTTTCTTT.

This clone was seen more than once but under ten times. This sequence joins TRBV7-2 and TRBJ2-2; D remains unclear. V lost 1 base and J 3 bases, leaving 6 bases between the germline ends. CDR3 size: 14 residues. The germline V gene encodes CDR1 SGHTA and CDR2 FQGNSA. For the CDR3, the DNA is TGTGCCAGCAGCTTAGATCTGTACACCGGGGAGCTGTTTTTT. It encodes CASSLDLYTGELFF.

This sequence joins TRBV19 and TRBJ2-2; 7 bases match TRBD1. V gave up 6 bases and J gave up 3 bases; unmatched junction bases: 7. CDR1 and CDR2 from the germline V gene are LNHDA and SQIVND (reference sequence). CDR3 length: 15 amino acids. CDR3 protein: CASSTRTGDTGELFF. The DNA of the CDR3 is TGTGCCAGTAGCACCAGGACAGGCGACACCGGGGAGCTGTTTTTT.

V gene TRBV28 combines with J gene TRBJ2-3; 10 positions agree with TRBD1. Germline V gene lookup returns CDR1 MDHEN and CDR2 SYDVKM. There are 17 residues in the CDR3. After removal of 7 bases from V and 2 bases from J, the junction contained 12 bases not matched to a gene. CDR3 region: CASKDRGRDDHTDTQYF. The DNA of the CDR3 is TGTGCCAGCAAAGACAGGGGGCGCGACGACCACACAGATACGCAGTATTTT.

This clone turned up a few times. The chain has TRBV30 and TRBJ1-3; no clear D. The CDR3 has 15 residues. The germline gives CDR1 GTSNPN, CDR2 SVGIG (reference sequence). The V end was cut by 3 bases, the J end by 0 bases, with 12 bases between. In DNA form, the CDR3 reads TGTGCCTGGAGCGGGAAGCTACGCTCTGGAAACACCATATATTTT. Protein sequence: CAWSGKLRSGNTIYF.

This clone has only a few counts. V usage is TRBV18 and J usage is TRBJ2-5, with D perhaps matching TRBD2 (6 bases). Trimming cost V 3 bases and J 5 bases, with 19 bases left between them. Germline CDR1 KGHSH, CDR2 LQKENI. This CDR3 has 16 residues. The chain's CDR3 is CASSPIGGTKAETQYF. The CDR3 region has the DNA TGTGCCAGCTCACCTATCGGCGGGACGAAGGCGGAGACCCAGTACTTC. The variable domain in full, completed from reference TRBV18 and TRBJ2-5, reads NAGVMQNPRHLVRRRGQEARLRCSPMKGHSHVYWYRQLPEEGLKFMVYLQKENIIDESGMPKERFSAEFPKEGPSILRIQQVVRGDSAAYFCASSPIGGTKAETQYFGPGTRLLVL.

The CDR3 DNA follows: TGTGCCAGCAGTTTTTCAACAGGACTCGCTGGGGCCAACGTCCTGACTTTC. Translation: CASSFSTGLAGANVLTF. The chain uses TRBV28 and TRBJ2-6; D assignment may be TRBD1 or TRBD2 (5 bases each). CDR1 is MDHEN, CDR2 SYDVKM, per germline. The CDR3 runs to 17 residues. The V and J ends lost 3 bases and 2 bases respectively, with 14 bases between them. Filled out from reference TRBV28 and TRBJ2-6, the complete variable domain reads DVKVTQSSRYLVKRTGEKVFLECVQDMDHENMFWYRQDPGLGLRLIYFSYDVKMKEKGDIPEGYSVSREKKERFSLILESASTNQTSMYLCASSFSTGLAGANVLTFGAGSRLTVL.

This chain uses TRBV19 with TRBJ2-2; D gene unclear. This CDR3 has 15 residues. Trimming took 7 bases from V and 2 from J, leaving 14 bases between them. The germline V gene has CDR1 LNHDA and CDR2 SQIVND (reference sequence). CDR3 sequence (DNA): TGTGCCAGTACGGGTAAGGCTGTCAACACCGGGGAGCTGTTTTTT. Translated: CASTGKAVNTGELFF.

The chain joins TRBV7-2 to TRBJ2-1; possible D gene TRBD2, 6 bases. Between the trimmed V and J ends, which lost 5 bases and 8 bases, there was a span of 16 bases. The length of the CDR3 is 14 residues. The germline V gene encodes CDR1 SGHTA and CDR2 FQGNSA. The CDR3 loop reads CASSLLLAGHEQFF. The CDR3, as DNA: TGTGCCAGCAGCCTACTACTAGCCGGCCATGAGCAGTTCTTC.

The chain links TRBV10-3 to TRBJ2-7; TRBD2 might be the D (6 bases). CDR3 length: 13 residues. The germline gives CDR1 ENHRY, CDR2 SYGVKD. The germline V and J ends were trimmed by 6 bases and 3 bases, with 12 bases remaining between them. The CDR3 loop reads CAIRGTQDYEQYV. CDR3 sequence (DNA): TGTGCCATCAGAGGGACTCAAGACTACGAGCAGTACGTC.

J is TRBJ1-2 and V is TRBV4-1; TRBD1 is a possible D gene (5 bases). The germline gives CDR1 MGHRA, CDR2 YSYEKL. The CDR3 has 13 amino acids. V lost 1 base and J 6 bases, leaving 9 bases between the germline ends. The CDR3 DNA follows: TGCGCCAGCAGCCAAGTAGGAGGGGATGGCTACACCTTC. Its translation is CASSQVGGDGYTF.

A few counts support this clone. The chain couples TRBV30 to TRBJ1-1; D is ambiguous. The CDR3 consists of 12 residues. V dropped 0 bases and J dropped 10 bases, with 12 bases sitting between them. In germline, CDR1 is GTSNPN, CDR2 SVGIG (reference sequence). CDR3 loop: CAWSVHGVPAFF. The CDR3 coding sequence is TGTGCCTGGAGTGTACATGGGGTACCAGCTTTCTTT.

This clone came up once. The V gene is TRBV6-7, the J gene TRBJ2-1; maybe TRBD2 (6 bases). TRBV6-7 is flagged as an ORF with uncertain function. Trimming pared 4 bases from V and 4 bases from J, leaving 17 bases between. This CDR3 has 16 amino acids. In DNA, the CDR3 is TGTGCCAGCAGTTTTCCCAACGGGACTGATTACAATGAGCAGTTCTTC. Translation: CASSFPNGTDYNEQFF.

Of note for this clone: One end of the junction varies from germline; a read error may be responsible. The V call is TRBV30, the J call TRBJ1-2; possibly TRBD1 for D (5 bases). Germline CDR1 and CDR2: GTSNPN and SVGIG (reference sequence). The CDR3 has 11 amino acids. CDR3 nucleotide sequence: TGTGCCTGGAGTGTTAAGGGGTTTTCCTCCTTC. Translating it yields CAWSVKGFSSF.

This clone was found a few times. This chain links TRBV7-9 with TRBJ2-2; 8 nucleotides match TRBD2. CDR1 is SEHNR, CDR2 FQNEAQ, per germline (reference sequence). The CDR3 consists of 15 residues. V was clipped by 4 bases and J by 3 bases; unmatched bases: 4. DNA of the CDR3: TGTGCCAGCAGCTCCCAGCGGGAGTACACCGGGGAGCTGTTTTTT. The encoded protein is CASSSQREYTGELFF.

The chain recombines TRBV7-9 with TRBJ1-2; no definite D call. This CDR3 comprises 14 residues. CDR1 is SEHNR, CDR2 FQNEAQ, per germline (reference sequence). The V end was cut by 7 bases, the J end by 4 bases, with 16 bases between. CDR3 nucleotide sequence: TGTGCCAGCAAGCTTAGTGCAGGAATCTATGGCTACACCTTC. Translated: CASKLSAGIYGYTF.

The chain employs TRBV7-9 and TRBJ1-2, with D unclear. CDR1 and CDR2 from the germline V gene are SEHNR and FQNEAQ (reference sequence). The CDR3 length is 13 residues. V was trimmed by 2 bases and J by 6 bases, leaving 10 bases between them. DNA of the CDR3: TGTGCCAGCAGCTTAACGGGTGGTAATGGCTACACCTTC. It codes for CASSLTGGNGYTF.

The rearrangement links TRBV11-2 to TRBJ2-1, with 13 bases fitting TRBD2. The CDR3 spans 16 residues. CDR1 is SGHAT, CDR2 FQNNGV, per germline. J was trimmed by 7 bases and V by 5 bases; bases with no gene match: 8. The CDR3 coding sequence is TGTGCCAGCAGCCCCCCGGGACTAGCGGGATGGAATGAGCAGTTCTTC. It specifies CASSPPGLAGWNEQFF.